A selection of T cell receptor beta chains follows, all from one sample in a study of breast tumors, draining lymph nodes, adjacent tissues. Via MiXCR, TCRdb re-called the multiplex PCR reads, giving one row per CDR3 protein. The data contain 130,000 or so distinct CDR3 sequences, more than 20% of them seen just once; the ten biggest clones take up just over 2.5%. Sequenced: axillary lymph node tissue. Every receptor here comes from a female donor with breast cancer. Some clones in this sample may be carry-over from other donors' samples. The conserved cysteine and the conserved F or W are not part of the CDR3 here. The order of the fields is J gene, V gene, CDR3 protein.

TRBJ1-5 | TRBV6-1 | ASSEARIGGYNQPQH
TRBJ2-1 | TRBV2 | ASRVQGRGDEQF
TRBJ2-7 | TRBV28 | ASSLRTPVGSEQY
TRBJ2-6 | TRBV6-5 | ASRLAGASSGANVLT
TRBJ2-7 | TRBV19 | ASRAPGTGMNEQY
TRBJ2-5 | TRBV20-1 | SARRLPLYQETQY
TRBJ1-5 | TRBV3-1 | ASSPRQSQRNQPQH
TRBJ2-7 | TRBV25-1 | ATEQGNEQY
TRBJ1-6 | TRBV28 | ASSPPTGMGSPLH
TRBJ2-7 | TRBV28 | ASSLGRANEQY
TRBJ2-2 | TRBV9 | ASSRDGNTGELF
TRBJ2-7 | TRBV7-9 | ASSSTTSSYEQY
TRBJ1-5 | TRBV6-2/TRBV6-3 | ASSYHSGQGARSQPQH
TRBJ2-1 | TRBV30 | AWSPGGNEQF
TRBJ2-5 | TRBV6-5 | ASSYSGLALAGETQY
TRBJ2-7 | TRBV20-1 | SARGARDTYYEQY
TRBJ1-2 | TRBV7-9 | ASSLEPKRAVSYGYT
TRBJ2-5 | TRBV20-1 | SARDQCVYNWETQY
TRBJ2-2 | TRBV27 | ASSLAAGGFGELF
TRBJ2-5 | TRBV20-1 | SAPGTSGPGTQY
TRBJ2-3 | TRBV18 | ASLPDSTDTQY
TRBJ2-2 | TRBV28 | ASSFWGSSSGELF
TRBJ2-2 | TRBV19 | ASHSQGVGAGELF
TRBJ2-1 | TRBV5-1 | ASSSVAGSNSYNEQF
TRBJ1-6 | TRBV28 | ATNPRTGFNSPLH
TRBJ2-5 | TRBV5-5 | ASSPGTSGMETQY
TRBJ2-1 | TRBV24-1 | ATSDSHLAIENEQF
TRBJ2-2 | TRBV19 | ASRLAGDLGELF
TRBJ2-2 | TRBV7-3 | ASSLAGQGATGELF
TRBJ2-7 | TRBV5-6 | ASSLAWQGYEQY
TRBJ2-5 | TRBV29-1 | SVEPDRGRGETQY
TRBJ2-5 | TRBV7-8 | ASSFTGVGETQY
TRBJ2-1 | TRBV3-1 | ASSKTSGRALEQF
TRBJ2-7 | TRBV20-1 | SARVASGPSYEQY
TRBJ2-7 | TRBV6-5 | ASSPSETYEQY
TRBJ1-4 | TRBV3-1 | ASSRRSGGSSEKLF
TRBJ2-2 | TRBV2 | ASRDSSNTGELF